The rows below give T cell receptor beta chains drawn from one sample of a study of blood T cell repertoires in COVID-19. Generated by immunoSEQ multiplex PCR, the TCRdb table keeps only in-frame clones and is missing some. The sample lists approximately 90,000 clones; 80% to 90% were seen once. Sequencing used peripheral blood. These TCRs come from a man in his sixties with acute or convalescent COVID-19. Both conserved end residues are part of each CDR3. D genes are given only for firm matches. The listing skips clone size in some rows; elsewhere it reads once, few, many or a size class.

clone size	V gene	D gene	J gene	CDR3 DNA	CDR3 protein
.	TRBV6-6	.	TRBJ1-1	TGTGCCAGCAGTTACCGCGGAGGACCCGAAGGAAGAGCTTTCTTT	CASSYRGGPEGRAFF
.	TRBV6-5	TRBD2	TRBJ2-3	TGTGCCAGCAGTTACTCGGCGGGGGTGGGGGATACGCAGTATTTT	CASSYSAGVGDTQYF
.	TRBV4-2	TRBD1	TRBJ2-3	TGTGCCAGCAGCCTTTCAAACGGGACAGCAACGTGGGATACGCAGTATTTT	CASSLSNGTATWDTQYF
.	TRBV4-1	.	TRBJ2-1	TGCGCCAGCAGCCAAGGACTGCTGGGCAATGAGCAGTTCTTC	CASSQGLLGNEQFF
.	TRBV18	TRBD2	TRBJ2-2	TGTGCCAGCTCACCGGGACTAGCGAGAAACACCGGGGAGCTGTTTTTT	CASSPGLARNTGELFF
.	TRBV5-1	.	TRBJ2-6	TGCGCCAGCAGCTTCGGCTCTGGGGCCAACGTCCTGACTTTC	CASSFGSGANVLTF
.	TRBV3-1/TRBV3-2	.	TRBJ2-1	TGTGCCAGCAGCCAAGGGGTCCTGAGGAGGGTGTCTAATGAGCAGTTCTTC	CASSQGVLRRVSNEQFF
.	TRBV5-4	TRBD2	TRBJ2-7	TGTGCCAGCAGCTTGGGGCAGGGAGGGTCCTACGAGCAGTACTTC	CASSLGQGGSYEQYF
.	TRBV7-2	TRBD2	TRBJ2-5	TGTGCCAGCAGCTACGGGGGGGAGGGTAGACAAGAGACCCAGTACTTC	CASSYGGEGRQETQYF
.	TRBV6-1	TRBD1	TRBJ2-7	TGTGCCAGCAGTGAATTTCCGGGGACAGGACGCGAGCAGTACTTC	CASSEFPGTGREQYF
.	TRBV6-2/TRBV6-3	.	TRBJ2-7	TGTGCCAGCACCCCGACGGGAAGAATGGGAGAGCAGTACTTC	CASTPTGRMGEQYF
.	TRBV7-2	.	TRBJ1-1	TGTGCCAGCAGCTTCAGGCTTGAAGCTTTCTTT	CASSFRLEAFF
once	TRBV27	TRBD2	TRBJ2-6	TGTGCCAGCAGCATACTAGCGGGGGGGTCTGGGGCCAACGTCCTGACTTTC	CASSILAGGSGANVLTF
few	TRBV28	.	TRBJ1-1	TGTGCCAGCAGTTTAGGCCCGGCGGCTGAAGCTTTCTTT	CASSLGPAAEAFF
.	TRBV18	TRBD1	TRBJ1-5	TGTGCCAGCTCATCAGCCGGGACAGGGGTTCGGCCCCAGCATTTT	CASSSAGTGVRPQHF
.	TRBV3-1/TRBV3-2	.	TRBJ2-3	TGTGCCAGCAGCCTCCAAGGGGCTGATACGCAGTATTTT	CASSLQGADTQYF
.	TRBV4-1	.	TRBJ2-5	TGCGCCAGCAGCCAAGATCAGGGGTCAGACAGACCCGCCCGGGAGACCCAGTACTTC	CASSQDQGSDRPARETQYF
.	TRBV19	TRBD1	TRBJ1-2	TGTGCCAGTAGTACAACCGGGACAGTCTACCAAGGCTACACCTTC	CASSTTGTVYQGYTF
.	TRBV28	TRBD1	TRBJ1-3	TGTGCCAGCAGTTTTAGGGACAGGGCTGGAAACACCATATATTTT	CASSFRDRAGNTIYF
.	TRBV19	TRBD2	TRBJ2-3	TGTGCCAGTAGGCTAGCGGGGGGCAGCACAGATACGCAGTATTTT	CASRLAGGSTDTQYF
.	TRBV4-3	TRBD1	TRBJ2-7	TGCGCCAGCAGCCAACAGGGGGCTGGGCCCTACGAGCAGTACTTC	CASSQQGAGPYEQYF
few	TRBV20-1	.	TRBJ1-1	TGCAGTGCCCGGCGGAGGGATGGAGCTTTCTTT	CSARRRDGAFF
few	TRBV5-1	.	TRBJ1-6	TGCGCCAGCAGCCTCGCCGTCATAGGGGGATATAATTCACCCCTCCACTTT	CASSLAVIGGYNSPLHF